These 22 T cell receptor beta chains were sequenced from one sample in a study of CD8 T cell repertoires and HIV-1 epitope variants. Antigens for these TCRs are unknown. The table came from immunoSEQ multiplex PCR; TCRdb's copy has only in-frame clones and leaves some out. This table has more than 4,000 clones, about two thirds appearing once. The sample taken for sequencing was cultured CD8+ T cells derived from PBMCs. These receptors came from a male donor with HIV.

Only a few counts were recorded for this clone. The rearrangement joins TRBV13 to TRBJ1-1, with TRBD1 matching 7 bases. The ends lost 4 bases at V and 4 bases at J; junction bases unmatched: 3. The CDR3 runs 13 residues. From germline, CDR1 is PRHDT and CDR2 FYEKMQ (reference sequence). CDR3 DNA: TGTGCCAGCAGCTCGGGGGACAGCACTGAAGCTTTCTTT. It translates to CASSSGDSTEAFF.

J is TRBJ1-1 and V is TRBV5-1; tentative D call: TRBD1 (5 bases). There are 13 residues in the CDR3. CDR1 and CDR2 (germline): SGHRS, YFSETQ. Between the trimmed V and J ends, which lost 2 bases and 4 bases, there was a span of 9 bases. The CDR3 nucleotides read TGCGCCAGCAGCTTATATGGGGGCACTGAAGCTTTCTTT. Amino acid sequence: CASSLYGGTEAFF.

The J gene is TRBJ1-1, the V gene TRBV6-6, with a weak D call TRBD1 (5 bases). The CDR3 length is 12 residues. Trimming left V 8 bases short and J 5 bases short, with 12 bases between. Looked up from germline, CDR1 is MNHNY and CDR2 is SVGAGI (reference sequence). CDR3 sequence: CASFGRGTEAFF. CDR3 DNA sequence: TGTGCCAGCTTCGGAAGGGGTACTGAAGCTTTCTTT.

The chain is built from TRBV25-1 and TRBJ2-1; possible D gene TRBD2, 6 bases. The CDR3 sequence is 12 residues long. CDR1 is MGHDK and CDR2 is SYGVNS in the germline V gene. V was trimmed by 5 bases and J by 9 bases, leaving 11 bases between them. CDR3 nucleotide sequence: TGTGCCAGCAGTCCTACTAGCAGTGAGCAGTTCTTC. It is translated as CASSPTSSEQFF.

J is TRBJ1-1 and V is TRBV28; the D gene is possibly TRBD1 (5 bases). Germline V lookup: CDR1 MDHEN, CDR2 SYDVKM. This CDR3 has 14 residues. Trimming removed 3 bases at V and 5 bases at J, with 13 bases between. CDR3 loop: CASSLDLGETEAFF. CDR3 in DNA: TGTGCCAGCAGTTTGGACCTAGGGGAAACTGAAGCTTTCTTT.

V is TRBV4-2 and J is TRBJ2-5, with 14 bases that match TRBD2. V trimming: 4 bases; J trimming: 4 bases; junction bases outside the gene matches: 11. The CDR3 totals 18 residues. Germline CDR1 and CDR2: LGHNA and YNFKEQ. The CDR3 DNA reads TGTGCCAGCAGCCCCCATCAGACTAGCGGGGGGGCCGTAGAGACCCAGTACTTC. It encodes CASSPHQTSGGAVETQYF.

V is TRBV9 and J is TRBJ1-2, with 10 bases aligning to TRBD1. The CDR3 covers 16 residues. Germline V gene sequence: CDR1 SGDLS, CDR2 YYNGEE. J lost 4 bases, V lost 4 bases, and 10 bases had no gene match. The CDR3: CASSTSGTGVSYGYTF. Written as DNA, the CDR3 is TGTGCCAGCAGCACGTCGGGGACAGGGGTCTCCTATGGCTACACCTTC.

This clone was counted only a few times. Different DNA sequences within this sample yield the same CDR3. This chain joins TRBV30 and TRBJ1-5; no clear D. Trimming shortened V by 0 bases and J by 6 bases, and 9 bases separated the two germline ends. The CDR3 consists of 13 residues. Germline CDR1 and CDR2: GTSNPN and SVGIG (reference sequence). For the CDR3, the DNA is TGTGCCTGGAGTGTACGTGGTCTTCAGCCCCAGCATTTT. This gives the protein CAWSVRGLQPQHF.

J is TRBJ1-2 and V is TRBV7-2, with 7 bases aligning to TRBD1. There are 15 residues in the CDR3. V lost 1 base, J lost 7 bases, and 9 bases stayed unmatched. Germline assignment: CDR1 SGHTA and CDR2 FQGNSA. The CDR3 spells CASSLGAGGSSGYTF. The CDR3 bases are TGTGCCAGCAGCTTAGGGGCAGGGGGTAGTAGTGGCTACACCTTC.

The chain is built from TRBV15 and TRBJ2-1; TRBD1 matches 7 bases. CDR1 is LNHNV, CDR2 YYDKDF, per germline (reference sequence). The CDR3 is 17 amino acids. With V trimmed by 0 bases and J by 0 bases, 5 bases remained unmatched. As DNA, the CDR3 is TGTGCCACCAGCAGAGACGGTGGGGACAGCTCCTACAATGAGCAGTTCTTC. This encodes CATSRDGGDSSYNEQFF.

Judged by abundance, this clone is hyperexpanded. This chain's CDR3 is CATSRDRGTQVYGYTF. The CDR3 nucleotides are TGTGCCACCAGCAGAGATCGGGGGACCCAGGTCTATGGCTACACCTTC. This chain connects TRBV15 to TRBJ1-2; a possible D gene is TRBD1 (5 bases). Germline CDR1 is LNHNV and CDR2 is YYDKDF (reference sequence). The CDR3 covers 16 residues. The germline V and J ends were trimmed by 0 bases and 4 bases, with 15 bases remaining between them.

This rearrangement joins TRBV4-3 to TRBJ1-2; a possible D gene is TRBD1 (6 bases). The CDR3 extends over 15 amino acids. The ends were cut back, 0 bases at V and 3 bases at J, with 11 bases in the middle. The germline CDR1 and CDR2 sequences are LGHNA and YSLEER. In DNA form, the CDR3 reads TGCGCCAGCAGCCAAGATCAGGCAGGGGACTATGGCTACACCTTC. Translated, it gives CASSQDQAGDYGYTF.

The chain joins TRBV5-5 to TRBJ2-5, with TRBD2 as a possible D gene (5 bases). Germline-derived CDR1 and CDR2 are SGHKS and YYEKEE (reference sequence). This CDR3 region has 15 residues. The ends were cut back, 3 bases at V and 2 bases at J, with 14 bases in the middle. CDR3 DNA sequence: TGTGCCAGCAGCTCCGCCGGGATAGATCAAGAGACCCAGTACTTC. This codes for CASSSAGIDQETQYF.

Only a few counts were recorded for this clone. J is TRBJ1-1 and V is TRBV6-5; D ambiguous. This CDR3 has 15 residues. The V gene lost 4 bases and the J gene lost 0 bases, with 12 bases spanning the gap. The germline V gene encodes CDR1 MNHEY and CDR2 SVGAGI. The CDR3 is CASSWTFALNTEAFF. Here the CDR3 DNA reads TGTGCCAGCAGTTGGACCTTCGCCTTGAACACTGAAGCTTTCTTT.

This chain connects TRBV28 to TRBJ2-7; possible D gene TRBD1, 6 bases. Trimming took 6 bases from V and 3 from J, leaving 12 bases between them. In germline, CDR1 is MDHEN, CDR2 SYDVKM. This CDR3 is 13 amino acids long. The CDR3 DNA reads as TGTGCCAGCAGCCCCCCGGACAGCTACGAGCAGTACTTC. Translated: CASSPPDSYEQYF. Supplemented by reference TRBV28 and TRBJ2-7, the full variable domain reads DVKVTQSSRYLVKRTGEKVFLECVQDMDHENMFWYRQDPGLGLRLIYFSYDVKMKEKGDIPEGYSVSREKKERFSLILESASTNQTSMYLCASSPPDSYEQYFGPGTRLTVT.

CDR3 protein: CASSLQGISYEQYF. DNA for the CDR3: TGTGCCAGCAGCCTACAGGGAATCTCCTACGAGCAGTACTTC. The chain employs TRBV5-6 and TRBJ2-7, with a weak D call TRBD1 (6 bases). V was shortened by 4 bases and J by 0 bases, with 11 bases between the two germline ends. CDR3 length: 14 amino acids. CDR1 and CDR2 (germline): SGHDT, YYEEEE.

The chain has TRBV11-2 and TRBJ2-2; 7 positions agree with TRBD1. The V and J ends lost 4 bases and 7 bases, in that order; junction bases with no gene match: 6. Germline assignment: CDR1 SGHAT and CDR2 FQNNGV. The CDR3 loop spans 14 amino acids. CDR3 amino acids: CASSSTGIGGELFF. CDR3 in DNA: TGTGCCAGCAGCTCGACAGGGATTGGCGGGGAGCTGTTTTTT.

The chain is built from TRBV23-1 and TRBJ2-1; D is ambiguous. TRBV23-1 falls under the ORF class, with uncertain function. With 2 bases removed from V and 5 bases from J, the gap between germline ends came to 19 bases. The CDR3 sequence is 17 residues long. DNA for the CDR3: TGCGCCAGCAGTCAAATGAGTCGGGCTACTGTACACAATGAGCAGTTCTTC. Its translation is CASSQMSRATVHNEQFF.

The CDR3 loop is CASSSQTALGRNTEAFF. In DNA, the CDR3 is TGTGCCAGCAGTTCCCAGACAGCCCTAGGACGGAACACTGAAGCTTTCTTT. The V call is TRBV27, the J call TRBJ1-1; possibly TRBD1 for D (5 bases). CDR3 length equals 17 residues. Germline V gene data show CDR1 as MNHEY and CDR2 as SMNVEV (reference sequence). V was clipped by 4 bases and J by 1 base, with 19 bases between them.

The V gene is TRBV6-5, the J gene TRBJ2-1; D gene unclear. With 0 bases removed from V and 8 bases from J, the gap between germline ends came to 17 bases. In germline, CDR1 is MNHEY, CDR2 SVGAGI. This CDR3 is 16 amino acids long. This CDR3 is CASSYSWDGEQYEQFF. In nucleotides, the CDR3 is TGTGCCAGCAGTTACTCATGGGATGGAGAACAATATGAGCAGTTCTTC.

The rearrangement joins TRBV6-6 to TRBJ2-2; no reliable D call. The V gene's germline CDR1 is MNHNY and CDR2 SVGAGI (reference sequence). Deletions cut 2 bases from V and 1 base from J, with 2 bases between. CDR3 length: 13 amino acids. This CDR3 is CASSYLNTGELFF. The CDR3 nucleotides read TGTGCCAGCAGTTACCTGAACACCGGGGAGCTGTTTTTT.

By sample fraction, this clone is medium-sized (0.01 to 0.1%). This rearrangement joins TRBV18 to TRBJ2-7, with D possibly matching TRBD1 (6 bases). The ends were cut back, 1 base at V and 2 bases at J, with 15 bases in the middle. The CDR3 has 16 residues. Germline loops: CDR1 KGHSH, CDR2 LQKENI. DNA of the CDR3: TGTGCCAGCTCACCACAGTTTGGGCAGGGGCCCTACGAGCAGTACTTC. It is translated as CASSPQFGQGPYEQYF.